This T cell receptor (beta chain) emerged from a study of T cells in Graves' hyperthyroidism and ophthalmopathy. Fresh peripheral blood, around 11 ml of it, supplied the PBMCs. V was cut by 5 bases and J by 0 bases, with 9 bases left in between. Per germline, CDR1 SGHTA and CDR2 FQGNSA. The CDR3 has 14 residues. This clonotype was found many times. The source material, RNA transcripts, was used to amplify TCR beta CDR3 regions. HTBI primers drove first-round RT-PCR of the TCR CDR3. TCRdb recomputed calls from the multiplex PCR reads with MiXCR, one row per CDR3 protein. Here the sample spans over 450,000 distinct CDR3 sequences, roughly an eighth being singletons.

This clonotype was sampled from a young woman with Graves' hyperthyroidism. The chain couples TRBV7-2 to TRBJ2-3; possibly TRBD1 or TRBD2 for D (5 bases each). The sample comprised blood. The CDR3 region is CASSHRDSTDTQYF. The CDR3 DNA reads TGTGCCAGCAGCCACCGGGACAGCACAGATACGCAGTATTTT.